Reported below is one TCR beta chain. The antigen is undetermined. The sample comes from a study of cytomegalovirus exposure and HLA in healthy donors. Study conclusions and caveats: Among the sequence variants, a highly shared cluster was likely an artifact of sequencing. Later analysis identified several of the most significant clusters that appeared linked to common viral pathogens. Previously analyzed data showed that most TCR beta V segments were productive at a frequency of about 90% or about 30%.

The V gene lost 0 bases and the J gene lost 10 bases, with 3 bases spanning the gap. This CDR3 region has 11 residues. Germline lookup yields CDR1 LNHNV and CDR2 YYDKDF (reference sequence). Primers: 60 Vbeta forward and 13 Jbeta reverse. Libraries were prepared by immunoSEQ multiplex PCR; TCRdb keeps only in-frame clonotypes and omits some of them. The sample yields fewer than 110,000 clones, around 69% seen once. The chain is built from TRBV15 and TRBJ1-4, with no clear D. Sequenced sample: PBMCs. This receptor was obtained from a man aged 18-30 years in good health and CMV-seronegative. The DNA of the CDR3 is TGTGCCACCAGCAGAGACGGAAAACTGTTTTTT. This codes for CATSRDGKLFF.